This TCR beta chain is from a study of T cell responses to AZD1222 COVID-19 vaccine. Analysis merged second doses at about 4 or about 12 weeks. The study, taken as a whole, reports: An increase in Spike-specific TCR breadth and depth was observed after two AZD1222 doses. Most donors were white British and more were female, and clonal diversity was possibly underestimated.

Assay: immunoSEQ multiplex PCR; the TCRdb copy retains only in-frame clones and omits some. Of about 130,000 clones listed, over 75% are singletons. This clone was detected only a few times. What it binds is not known. CDR1 and CDR2 (germline): SNHLY, FYNNEI. The CDR3 sequence is 9 residues long. V was pared by 8 bases and J by 8 bases, with 1 base between. The clonotype was recovered from an adult who received the AZD1222 COVID-19 vaccine. Sequences were derived from peripheral blood, sampled 28 days after the second AZD1222 dose. V gene TRBV2 combines with J gene TRBJ1-6; D gene uncertain. DNA for the CDR3: TGTGCCAGCGATTCACCCCTCCACTTT. Residues: CASDSPLHF.